The rows below give T cell receptor beta chains drawn from one sample of a study of T cells in Graves' hyperthyroidism and ophthalmopathy. TCRdb fed the multiplex PCR reads into MiXCR, producing one record per CDR3 protein. Seen here are about 530,000 distinct CDR3 sequences, roughly 17% observed once, and the top ten hold roughly 15%. What was sequenced was blood. The receptors here all came from a woman aged 18-29 years with Graves' ophthalmopathy. Both conserved end residues are part of each CDR3. The order of the fields is D gene, clone size, J gene, CDR3 length, V gene, CDR3 protein, CDR3 DNA. A D gene is named only where the DNA matches it firmly. Clone size, where shown, is once, few, many, or a class for clones that have expanded.

d_call: TRBD2; clone_size: .; j_call: TRBJ2-3; cdr3_length: 18; v_call: TRBV7-3; cdr3_aa: CASSLRISGLADTDTQYF; cdr3_nt: TGTGCCAGCAGCTTAAGAATCTCGGGACTAGCGGACACAGATACGCAGTATTTT
d_call: .; clone_size: .; j_call: TRBJ1-5; cdr3_length: 16; v_call: TRBV13; cdr3_aa: CASSLGPQGRGQPQHF; cdr3_nt: TGTGCCAGCAGCTTAGGACCCCAGGGGAGAGGTCAGCCCCAGCATTTT
d_call: TRBD2; clone_size: few; j_call: TRBJ2-1; cdr3_length: 15; v_call: TRBV9; cdr3_aa: CASSGLAGGLPEQFF; cdr3_nt: TGTGCCAGCAGCGGATTAGCGGGGGGCCTCCCTGAGCAGTTCTTC
d_call: TRBD1; clone_size: many; j_call: TRBJ1-1; cdr3_length: 14; v_call: TRBV20-1; cdr3_aa: CSAHRDRDVPEAFF; cdr3_nt: TGCAGTGCACACCGGGACAGGGACGTCCCTGAAGCTTTCTTT
d_call: TRBD2; clone_size: many; j_call: TRBJ2-3; cdr3_length: 16; v_call: TRBV6-7; cdr3_aa: CASSYPGLAGADTQYF; cdr3_nt: TGTGCCAGCAGTTACCCAGGACTAGCGGGAGCAGATACGCAGTATTTT
d_call: .; clone_size: few; j_call: TRBJ1-1; cdr3_length: 14; v_call: TRBV5-1; cdr3_aa: CASSFRPGHTEAFF; cdr3_nt: TGCGCCAGCAGCTTCCGGCCAGGGCACACTGAAGCTTTCTTT
d_call: .; clone_size: .; j_call: TRBJ1-1; cdr3_length: 13; v_call: TRBV4-1; cdr3_aa: CASSQRGVAEAFF; cdr3_nt: TGCGCCAGCAGCCAAAGAGGGGTCGCTGAAGCTTTCTTT
d_call: .; clone_size: few; j_call: TRBJ2-2; cdr3_length: 17; v_call: TRBV6-2/TRBV6-3; cdr3_aa: CASPTRRRPRSGGELFF; cdr3_nt: TGTGCCAGCCCTACCCGAAGGCGGCCGAGGTCTGGCGGGGAGCTGTTTTTT
d_call: .; clone_size: many; j_call: TRBJ1-5; cdr3_length: 13; v_call: TRBV7-2; cdr3_aa: CASSLGGSQPQHF; cdr3_nt: TGTGCCAGCAGCTTAGGGGGATCTCAGCCCCAGCATTTT
d_call: .; clone_size: many; j_call: TRBJ2-2; cdr3_length: 17; v_call: TRBV11-2; cdr3_aa: CASSPPPDMANTGELFF; cdr3_nt: TGTGCCAGCAGCCCGCCCCCAGACATGGCGAACACCGGGGAGCTGTTTTTT
d_call: TRBD2; clone_size: many; j_call: TRBJ2-3; cdr3_length: 15; v_call: TRBV7-9; cdr3_aa: CASSLEGLRSDTQYF; cdr3_nt: TGTGCCAGCAGCTTAGAGGGACTACGCTCCGATACGCAGTATTTT